These 25 T cell receptor beta chains were sequenced from one sample in a study of CD8+ T cells in alopecia areata. Stated treatment: oral pan-JAK inhibitor, 5-10 mg twice daily. RNA was extracted and reverse transcribed into cDNA as the sequencing template. Data came from immunoSEQ multiplex PCR; TCRdb stores just in-frame clones and leaves some out. The data hold some 170,000 clones, with roughly 50% observed a single time. The sample consisted of CD8+ T cells sorted from blood, taken at week 24, from a patient treated with tofacitinib. These receptors were taken from a human donor with alopecia areata.

Comments on this clone: Additional DNA sequences in this sample encode the identical CDR3. The CDR3 spells CAWSVGGNTEAFF. The CDR3 DNA follows: TGTGCCTGGAGTGTCGGTGGGAACACTGAAGCTTTCTTT. The V call is TRBV30, the J call TRBJ1-1; D not certain. V lost 0 bases and J 1 base, leaving 6 bases between the germline ends. This CDR3 has 13 residues. Germline CDR1 and CDR2: GTSNPN and SVGIG (reference sequence).

This clone has more than one count but fewer than ten. V is TRBV7-9 and J is TRBJ2-3; 7 positions agree with TRBD1. There are 14 residues in the CDR3. Germline values: CDR1 SEHNR, CDR2 FQNEAQ (reference sequence). The V gene end was trimmed by 5 bases and the J gene end by 2 bases; junction bases not matched to a gene: 4. The CDR3 DNA reads as TGTGCCAGCAGCCGGACAGGTTCCACAGATACGCAGTATTTT. Translating gives CASSRTGSTDTQYF.

The rearrangement links TRBV7-9 to TRBJ1-4, with D possibly matching TRBD1 (5 bases). V dropped 5 bases and J dropped 0 bases, with 19 bases sitting between them. CDR3 length equals 18 residues. CDR1 and CDR2 (germline): SEHNR, FQNEAQ (reference sequence). The CDR3 bases are TGTGCCAGCAGCCGACGAGGCATCACACAGGCAACTAATGAAAAACTGTTTTTT. Encoded protein: CASSRRGITQATNEKLFF.

This clone has just one count. The CDR3 coding sequence is TGTGCCATCCCCATTAATGAAAAACTGTTTTTT. This gives the protein CAIPINEKLFF. V usage is TRBV2 and J usage is TRBJ1-4; D remains ambiguous. V shed 10 bases and J shed 4 bases, with 7 bases lying between them. The CDR3 spans 11 residues. CDR1 is SNHLY, CDR2 FYNNEI, per germline.

The gene calls are TRBV25-1 and TRBJ1-1; TRBD1 is a possible D gene (5 bases). The germline V and J ends were trimmed by 5 bases and 0 bases, with 7 bases remaining between them. The CDR3 loop spans 13 amino acids. Germline loops: CDR1 MGHDK, CDR2 SYGVNS. Written as DNA, the CDR3 is TGTGCCAGCAGTCAGGGCCTGAACACTGAAGCTTTCTTT. Translated, it gives CASSQGLNTEAFF.

This chain connects TRBV25-1 to TRBJ2-3; the D call may be TRBD1 or TRBD2 (5 bases each). The CDR3 sequence is 13 residues long. Germline lookup yields CDR1 MGHDK and CDR2 SYGVNS. V lost 7 bases to trimming and J lost 2 bases, with 10 bases between them. CDR3 sequence: CASTWGNTDTQYF. The CDR3 DNA is TGTGCCAGCACCTGGGGGAACACAGATACGCAGTATTTT.

The chain recombines TRBV25-1 with TRBJ1-1, with unresolved D. The ends were cut back, 0 bases at V and 1 base at J, with 6 bases in the middle. The CDR3 is 14 residues long. Per the germline V gene, CDR1 is MGHDK and CDR2 is SYGVNS. CDR3 loop: CASSEYSGNTEAFF. The CDR3 region has the DNA TGTGCCAGCAGTGAATATTCGGGGAACACTGAAGCTTTCTTT.

In its sample, this clone was seen a few times. This chain joins TRBV29-1 and TRBJ2-7, with D possibly matching TRBD2 (6 bases). The V and J ends lost 0 bases and 1 base respectively, with 13 bases between them. The CDR3 runs 15 residues. The germline gives CDR1 SQVTM, CDR2 ANQGSEA. CDR3: CSVEEAGFSSYEQYF. The CDR3 DNA reads as TGCAGCGTTGAAGAGGCGGGGTTTTCTTCCTACGAGCAGTACTTC.

This clone was detected a few times. The chain combines TRBV29-1 with TRBJ2-7, with 7 bases fitting TRBD2. Germline CDR1 reads SQVTM; CDR2 reads ANQGSEA. V was pared by 5 bases and J by 1 base, with 8 bases of the junction left unmatched. The CDR3 loop spans 14 amino acids. CDR3 nucleotides: TGCAGCGTTCACACAGCGGGGTCGTCCTACGAGCAGTACTTC. It codes for CSVHTAGSSYEQYF.

The chain uses TRBV6-5 and TRBJ2-3; D remains ambiguous. This CDR3 contains 14 residues. Germline CDR1 is MNHEY and CDR2 is SVGAGI. Trimming took off 2 bases at V and 2 bases at J, with 8 bases between the two ends. The DNA of the CDR3 is TGTGCCAGCAGTTACCAGGCTTCCACAGATACGCAGTATTTT. This codes for CASSYQASTDTQYF.

V and J are TRBV29-1 and TRBJ1-1; D is undetermined. The length of the CDR3 is 12 residues. Germline CDR1 SQVTM, CDR2 ANQGSEA. Trimming cost V 0 bases and J 0 bases, with 2 bases left between them. The CDR3 DNA reads TGCAGCGTTGAAGATCTGAACACTGAAGCTTTCTTT. This codes for CSVEDLNTEAFF. The full variable domain, completed using reference TRBV29-1 and TRBJ1-1, is SAVISQKPSRDICQRGTSLTIQCQVDSQVTMMFWYRQQPGQSLTLIATANQGSEATYESGFVIDKFPISRPNLTFSTLTVSNMSPEDSSIYLCSVEDLNTEAFFGQGTRLTVV.

This rearrangement joins TRBV5-6 to TRBJ2-5; D remains ambiguous. Trimming removed 1 base from V and 3 bases from J, with 10 bases in between. The CDR3 is 14 amino acids. CDR1 is SGHDT, CDR2 YYEEEE, per germline. The DNA of the CDR3 is TGTGCCAGCAGCTTGCGCGGAAAAAAAGAGACCCAGTACTTC. The encoded protein is CASSLRGKKETQYF. Based on the CDR3 plus reference TRBV5-6 and TRBJ2-5, the full variable domain is DAGVTQSPTHLIKTRGQQVTLRCSPKSGHDTVSWYQQALGQGPQFIFQYYEEEERQRGNFPDRFSGHQFPNYSSELNVNALLLGDSALYLCASSLRGKKETQYFGPGTRLLVL.

The chain joins TRBV7-9 to TRBJ1-5, with D unclear. V was cut by 0 bases and J by 6 bases, with 15 bases left in between. CDR3 length equals 16 residues. Looked up from germline, CDR1 is SEHNR and CDR2 is FQNEAQ (reference sequence). The CDR3 loop is CASSLASSGVGQPQHF. The CDR3 coding sequence is TGTGCCAGCAGCTTAGCTTCGTCTGGAGTAGGTCAGCCCCAGCATTTT.

This clone was detected a few times. The chain combines TRBV6-6 with TRBJ2-3; 11 bases line up with TRBD2. Per germline, CDR1 MNHNY and CDR2 SVGAGI (reference sequence). CDR3 length: 16 amino acids. Unmatched junction bases numbered 5, after V lost 2 bases and J lost 4 bases. The CDR3 here is CASSYGSGGAADTQYF. Here the CDR3 DNA reads TGTGCCAGCAGTTACGGTAGCGGGGGGGCGGCAGATACGCAGTATTTT.

This clone was counted a single time. The chain employs TRBV6-5 and TRBJ2-1, with 8 bases aligning to TRBD2. V was pared by 5 bases and J by 8 bases, with 5 bases of the junction left unmatched. Germline values: CDR1 MNHEY, CDR2 SVGAGI. This CDR3 is built from 13 residues. The CDR3 region is CASSNRGGHEQFF. The CDR3 DNA follows: TGTGCCAGCAGTAACCGCGGGGGGCATGAGCAGTTCTTC.

The chain uses TRBV15 and TRBJ1-1, with D uncertain. Germline loops: CDR1 LNHNV, CDR2 YYDKDF (reference sequence). The CDR3 contains 15 residues. Between the trimmed V and J ends, which lost 0 bases and 0 bases, there was a span of 8 bases. CDR3 coding DNA: TGTGCCACCAGCAGAGATGTGGGAATGAACACTGAAGCTTTCTTT. Its translation is CATSRDVGMNTEAFF.

The sample holds a few counts of this clone. The chain couples TRBV7-9 to TRBJ1-5; possibly TRBD1 for D (5 bases). Trimming took off 5 bases at V and 2 bases at J, with 13 bases between the two ends. The CDR3 consists of 15 residues. The V gene's germline CDR1 is SEHNR and CDR2 FQNEAQ (reference sequence). The chain's CDR3 is CASSKGSGGNQPQHF. The CDR3 DNA reads TGTGCCAGCAGCAAGGGGTCGGGGGGCAATCAGCCCCAGCATTTT.

This clone was counted a few times. The CDR3 DNA follows: TGTGCCAGCAGCTTGGAGGTTTCCTACGAGCAGTACTTC. This encodes CASSLEVSYEQYF. The genes are TRBV5-6 and TRBJ2-7; D ambiguous. The germline gives CDR1 SGHDT, CDR2 YYEEEE. The CDR3 is 13 residues long. V was pared by 0 bases and J by 1 base, with 5 bases between.

This sequence joins TRBV30 and TRBJ2-1; no reliable D call. Trimming shortened V by 2 bases and J by 0 bases, and 8 bases separated the two germline ends. Germline CDR1 GTSNPN, CDR2 SVGIG (reference sequence). The CDR3 runs to 14 residues. CDR3 loop: CAWSSASSYNEQFF. In nucleotides, the CDR3 is TGTGCCTGGAGTTCTGCGAGCTCCTACAATGAGCAGTTCTTC.

The J gene is TRBJ1-5, the V gene TRBV6-5; D is unresolved. The CDR3 covers 13 residues. Per the germline V gene, CDR1 is MNHEY and CDR2 is SVGAGI. V dropped 0 bases and J dropped 4 bases, with 4 bases sitting between them. The CDR3 here is CASSYSLNQPQHF. CDR3 DNA sequence: TGTGCCAGCAGTTACTCCTTAAATCAGCCCCAGCATTTT.

V is TRBV7-3 and J is TRBJ2-1, with 9 bases fitting TRBD1. This CDR3 region has 17 residues. With 4 bases clipped from V and 4 bases from J, the junction kept 11 bases outside the gene matches. CDR1 SGHTA and CDR2 FQGTGA come from the germline V gene. The CDR3 DNA follows: TGTGCCAGCAGCTCCAGGGGGTCGGGACAGGGATACAATGAGCAGTTCTTC. This sequence encodes CASSSRGSGQGYNEQFF.

The chain employs TRBV7-8 and TRBJ1-1; 7 nucleotides line up with TRBD1. From germline, CDR1 is SGHVS and CDR2 FQNEAQ. V trimming: 0 bases; J trimming: 5 bases; junction bases outside the gene matches: 6. CDR3 size: 15 residues. The CDR3 DNA sequence: TGTGCCAGCAGCTTAGCCCCGGACAGGCGGACTGAAGCTTTCTTT. Its protein product is CASSLAPDRRTEAFF.

This rearrangement joins TRBV6-4 to TRBJ1-6, with D hard to call. CDR1 MRHNA and CDR2 SNTAGT come from the germline V gene. The CDR3 totals 14 residues. V gave up 2 bases and J gave up 8 bases, with 10 bases separating them. CDR3 loop: CASSDRGDDSPLHF. The CDR3 DNA reads as TGTGCCAGCAGTGACCGTGGAGATGATTCACCCCTCCACTTT.

The V call is TRBV19, the J call TRBJ1-1; 7 bases are a match to TRBD1. The trim removed 2 bases at V and 3 bases at J, leaving 3 bases unmatched. CDR1 is LNHDA, CDR2 SQIVND, per germline (reference sequence). The CDR3 consists of 14 residues. Written as DNA, the CDR3 is TGTGCCAGTAGTATAAAACAGGGGTACACTGAAGCTTTCTTT. Translated, it gives CASSIKQGYTEAFF.

This clone has at least ten counts. The rearrangement uses TRBV4-3 and TRBJ2-1; D is perhaps TRBD2 (6 bases). The CDR3 totals 15 residues. V lost 0 bases to trimming and J lost 10 bases, with 16 bases between them. Germline CDR1 LGHNA, CDR2 YSLEER. CDR3 nucleotides: TGCGCCAGCAGCCAAGATGGCGGGACCGAAAAAGAGCAGTTCTTC. It codes for CASSQDGGTEKEQFF.